This entry lists 9 T cell receptor beta chains sequenced from one sample in a study of response to subunit inactivated influenza vaccine. A single record per CDR3 protein comes from TCRdb applying MiXCR to the RT-PCR reads. The sample holds over 800,000 distinct CDR3 sequences, around 21% seen once. Source: PBMCs from blood, taken 4 to 6 days after vaccination. The receptors shown here come from a man aged 45 to 65 who received an inactivated influenza vaccine.

The chain uses TRBV29-1 and TRBJ2-1, with D possibly TRBD1 on 5 matching bases. Germline V CDR1 and CDR2: SQVTM, ANQGSEA. Trimming stripped 6 bases from V and 6 bases from J, with 12 bases between. This CDR3 comprises 12 residues. CDR3: CSVHHGANEQFF. CDR3 coding DNA: TGCAGCGTCCACCATGGGGCCAATGAGCAGTTCTTC.

CDR3 amino acids: CSAIAGGWNEQFF. Here the CDR3 DNA reads TGCAGTGCTATCGCGGGAGGTTGGAATGAGCAGTTCTTC. J is TRBJ2-1 and V is TRBV20-1; TRBD2 aligns across 8 bases. The V gene end was trimmed by 4 bases and the J gene end by 7 bases; junction bases not matched to a gene: 6. Germline-derived CDR1 and CDR2 are DFQATT and SNEGSKA (reference sequence). This CDR3 contains 13 residues.

This clonotype was seen a handful of times. The chain carries TRBV28 and TRBJ2-1; unclear D gene. Trimming took 1 base from V and 7 from J, leaving 11 bases between them. Germline V gene data show CDR1 as MDHEN and CDR2 as SYDVKM. The length of the CDR3 is 14 residues. The CDR3 nucleotides are TGTGCCAGCAGTTTATTTCCCCAGATGAATGAGCAGTTCTTC. It yields the protein CASSLFPQMNEQFF.

The chain uses TRBV20-1 and TRBJ2-7, with 8 bases aligning to TRBD2. CDR1 is DFQATT, CDR2 SNEGSKA, per germline (reference sequence). This CDR3 spans 13 amino acids. With 6 bases clipped from V and 1 base from J, the junction kept 5 bases outside the gene matches. The CDR3 reads CSAPGLDSYEQYF. CDR3 nucleotide sequence: TGCAGTGCCCCGGGACTAGATTCCTACGAGCAGTACTTC.

Here the CDR3 reads CASSPQGGGRSYEQYF. The CDR3 nucleotides are TGTGCCAGCAGTCCCCAAGGGGGGGGCCGCTCCTACGAGCAGTACTTC. The V call is TRBV25-1, the J call TRBJ2-7; perhaps TRBD2 as D (7 bases). Trimming took off 5 bases at V and 0 bases at J, with 17 bases between the two ends. The CDR3 has 16 residues. Germline values: CDR1 MGHDK, CDR2 SYGVNS.

V is TRBV11-2 and J is TRBJ2-2; D not resolved. This CDR3 comprises 15 residues. CDR1 SGHAT and CDR2 FQNNGV come from the germline V gene. The V gene lost 1 base and the J gene lost 4 bases, with 10 bases spanning the gap. CDR3 sequence reads: CASSLGRQATGELFF. The CDR3 DNA follows: TGTGCCAGCAGCTTAGGGCGCCAAGCCACCGGGGAGCTGTTTTTT.

V usage is TRBV28 and J usage is TRBJ2-3; 7 bases fit TRBD2. After removal of 2 bases from V and 2 bases from J, the junction contained 7 bases not matched to a gene. CDR1 and CDR2 (germline): MDHEN, SYDVKM. This CDR3 has 16 amino acids. The CDR3 region has the DNA TGTGCCAGCAGTTTAGCGGGAGCCTTACCCACAGATACGCAGTATTTT. Residues: CASSLAGALPTDTQYF.

A note on this clonotype: This may be a read error, as it is one base from a much larger clone. V usage is TRBV10-3 and J usage is TRBJ2-7; the D is unclear. Trimming took 8 bases from V and 5 from J, leaving 4 bases between them. From germline, CDR1 is ENHRY and CDR2 SYGVKD. The CDR3 consists of 9 residues. CDR3 protein: CAIGDEQYF. The CDR3 DNA reads TGTGCCATCGGAGACGAGCAGTACTTC.

CDR3 coding DNA: TGCGCCAGCAGCCCCCAGCAGGCCCTATCTCAGGAGCAGTACTTC. Translation gives CASSPQQALSQEQYF. The V call is TRBV4-1, the J call TRBJ2-7; D remains ambiguous. There are 15 residues in the CDR3. The germline V gene encodes CDR1 MGHRA and CDR2 YSYEKL. V dropped 4 bases and J dropped 7 bases, with 20 bases sitting between them.